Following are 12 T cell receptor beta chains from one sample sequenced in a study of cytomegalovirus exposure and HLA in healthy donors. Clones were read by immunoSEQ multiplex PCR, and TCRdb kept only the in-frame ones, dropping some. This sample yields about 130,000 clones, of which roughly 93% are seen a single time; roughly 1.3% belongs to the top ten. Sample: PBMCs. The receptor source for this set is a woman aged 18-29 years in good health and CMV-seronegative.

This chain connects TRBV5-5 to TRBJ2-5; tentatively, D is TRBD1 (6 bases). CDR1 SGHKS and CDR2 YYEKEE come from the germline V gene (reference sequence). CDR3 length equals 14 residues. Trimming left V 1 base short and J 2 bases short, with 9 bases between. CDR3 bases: TGTGCCAGCAGCTTGTCCACAGGGCAAGAGACCCAGTACTTC. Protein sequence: CASSLSTGQETQYF.

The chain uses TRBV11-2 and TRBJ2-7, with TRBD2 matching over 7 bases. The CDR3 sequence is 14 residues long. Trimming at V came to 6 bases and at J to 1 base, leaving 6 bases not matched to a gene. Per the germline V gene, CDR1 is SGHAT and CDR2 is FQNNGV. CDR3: CASRPGGGSYEQYF. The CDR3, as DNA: TGTGCCAGCAGACCGGGAGGCGGTTCCTACGAGCAGTACTTC. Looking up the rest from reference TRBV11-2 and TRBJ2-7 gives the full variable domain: EAGVAQSPRYKIIEKRQSVAFWCNPISGHATLYWYQQILGQGPKLLIQFQNNGVVDDSQLPKDRFSAERLKGVDSTLKIQPAKLEDSAVYLCASRPGGGSYEQYFGPGTRLTVT.

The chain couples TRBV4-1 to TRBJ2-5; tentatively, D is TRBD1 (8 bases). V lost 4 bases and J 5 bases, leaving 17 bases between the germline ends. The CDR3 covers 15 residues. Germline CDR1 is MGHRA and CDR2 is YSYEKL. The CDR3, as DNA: TGCGCCAGCAGCCCAGCGGGACAGGCCTGGGAGACCCAGTACTTC. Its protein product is CASSPAGQAWETQYF.

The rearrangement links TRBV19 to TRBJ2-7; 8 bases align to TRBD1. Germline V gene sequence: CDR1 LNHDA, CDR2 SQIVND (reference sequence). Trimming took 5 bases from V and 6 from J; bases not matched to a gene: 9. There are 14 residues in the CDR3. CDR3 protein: CASSPWRTGIEQYF. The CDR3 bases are TGTGCCAGTAGTCCGTGGCGGACAGGGATCGAGCAGTACTTC.

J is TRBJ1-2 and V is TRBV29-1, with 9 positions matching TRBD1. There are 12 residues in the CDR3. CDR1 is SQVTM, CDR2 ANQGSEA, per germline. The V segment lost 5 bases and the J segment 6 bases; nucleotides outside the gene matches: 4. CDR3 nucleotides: TGCAGCGTTCTAACAGGGGGCAATGGCTACACCTTC. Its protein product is CSVLTGGNGYTF.

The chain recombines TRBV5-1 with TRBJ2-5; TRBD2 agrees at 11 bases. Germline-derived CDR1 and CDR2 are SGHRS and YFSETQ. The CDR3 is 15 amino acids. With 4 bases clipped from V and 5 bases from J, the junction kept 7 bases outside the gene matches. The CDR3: CASSRGTSGLETQYF. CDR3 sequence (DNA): TGCGCCAGCAGCCGCGGGACTAGCGGTTTGGAGACCCAGTACTTC.

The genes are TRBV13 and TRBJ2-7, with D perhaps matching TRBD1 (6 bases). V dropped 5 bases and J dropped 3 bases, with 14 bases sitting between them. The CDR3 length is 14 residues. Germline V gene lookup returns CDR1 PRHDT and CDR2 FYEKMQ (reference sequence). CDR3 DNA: TGTGCCAGCAGCCCATGGACAGCATACTACGAGCAGTACTTC. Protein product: CASSPWTAYYEQYF.

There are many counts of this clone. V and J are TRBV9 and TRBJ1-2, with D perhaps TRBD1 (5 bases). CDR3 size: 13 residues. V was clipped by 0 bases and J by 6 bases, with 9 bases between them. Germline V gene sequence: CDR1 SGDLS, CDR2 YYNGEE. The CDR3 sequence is CASSVGWGDGYTF. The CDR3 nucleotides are TGTGCCAGCAGCGTAGGTTGGGGGGATGGCTACACCTTC.

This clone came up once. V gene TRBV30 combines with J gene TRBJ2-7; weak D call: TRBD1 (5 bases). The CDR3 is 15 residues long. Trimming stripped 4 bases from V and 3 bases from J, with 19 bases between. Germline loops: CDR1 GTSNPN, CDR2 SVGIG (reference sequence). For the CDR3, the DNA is TGTGCCTGGAAGAAGGGTAGGGGTCCATACTACGAGCAGTACTTC. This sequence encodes CAWKKGRGPYYEQYF.

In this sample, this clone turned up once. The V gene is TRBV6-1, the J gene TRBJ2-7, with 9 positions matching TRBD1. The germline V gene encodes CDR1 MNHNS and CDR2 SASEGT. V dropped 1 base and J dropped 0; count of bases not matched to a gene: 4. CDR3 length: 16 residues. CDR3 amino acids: CASSEGGQGPSYEQYF. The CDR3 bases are TGTGCCAGCAGTGAAGGAGGACAGGGGCCCTCCTACGAGCAGTACTTC.

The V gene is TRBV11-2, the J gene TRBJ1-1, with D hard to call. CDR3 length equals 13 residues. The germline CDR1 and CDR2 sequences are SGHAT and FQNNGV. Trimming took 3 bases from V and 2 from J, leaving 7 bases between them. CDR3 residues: CASSFDTNTEAFF. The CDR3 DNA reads TGTGCCAGCAGCTTTGACACTAACACTGAAGCTTTCTTT. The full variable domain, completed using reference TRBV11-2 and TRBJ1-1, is EAGVAQSPRYKIIEKRQSVAFWCNPISGHATLYWYQQILGQGPKLLIQFQNNGVVDDSQLPKDRFSAERLKGVDSTLKIQPAKLEDSAVYLCASSFDTNTEAFFGQGTRLTVV.

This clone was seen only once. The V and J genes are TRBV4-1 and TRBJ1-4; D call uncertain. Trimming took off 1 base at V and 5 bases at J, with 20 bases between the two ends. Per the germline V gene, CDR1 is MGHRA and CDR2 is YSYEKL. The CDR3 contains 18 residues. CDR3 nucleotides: TGCGCCAGCAGCCAAGTCGGAAATCCGACACCCAAGAATGAAAAACTGTTTTTT. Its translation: CASSQVGNPTPKNEKLFF.